A single TCR beta chain is shown here with its context. Clones were read by immunoSEQ multiplex PCR, and TCRdb kept only the in-frame ones, dropping some. Among about 25,000 clones listed, 86% were seen once. This entry belongs to a study of T cells in localized non-small cell lung cancer. V lost 0 bases, J lost 0 bases, and 1 base stayed unmatched. This CDR3 contains 18 residues. CDR1 and CDR2 from the germline V gene are SGDLS and YYNGEE. The material sequenced was peripheral blood, taken before any cancer treatment. This sequence originates from a male donor aged 60 or older with stage II squamous cell lung carcinoma. V and J are TRBV9 and TRBJ2-6; 12 positions match TRBD2. CDR3 amino acids: CASSVGLAGVSGANVLTF. In DNA form, the CDR3 reads TGTGCCAGCAGCGTAGGACTAGCGGGGGTCTCTGGGGCCAACGTCCTGACTTTC.